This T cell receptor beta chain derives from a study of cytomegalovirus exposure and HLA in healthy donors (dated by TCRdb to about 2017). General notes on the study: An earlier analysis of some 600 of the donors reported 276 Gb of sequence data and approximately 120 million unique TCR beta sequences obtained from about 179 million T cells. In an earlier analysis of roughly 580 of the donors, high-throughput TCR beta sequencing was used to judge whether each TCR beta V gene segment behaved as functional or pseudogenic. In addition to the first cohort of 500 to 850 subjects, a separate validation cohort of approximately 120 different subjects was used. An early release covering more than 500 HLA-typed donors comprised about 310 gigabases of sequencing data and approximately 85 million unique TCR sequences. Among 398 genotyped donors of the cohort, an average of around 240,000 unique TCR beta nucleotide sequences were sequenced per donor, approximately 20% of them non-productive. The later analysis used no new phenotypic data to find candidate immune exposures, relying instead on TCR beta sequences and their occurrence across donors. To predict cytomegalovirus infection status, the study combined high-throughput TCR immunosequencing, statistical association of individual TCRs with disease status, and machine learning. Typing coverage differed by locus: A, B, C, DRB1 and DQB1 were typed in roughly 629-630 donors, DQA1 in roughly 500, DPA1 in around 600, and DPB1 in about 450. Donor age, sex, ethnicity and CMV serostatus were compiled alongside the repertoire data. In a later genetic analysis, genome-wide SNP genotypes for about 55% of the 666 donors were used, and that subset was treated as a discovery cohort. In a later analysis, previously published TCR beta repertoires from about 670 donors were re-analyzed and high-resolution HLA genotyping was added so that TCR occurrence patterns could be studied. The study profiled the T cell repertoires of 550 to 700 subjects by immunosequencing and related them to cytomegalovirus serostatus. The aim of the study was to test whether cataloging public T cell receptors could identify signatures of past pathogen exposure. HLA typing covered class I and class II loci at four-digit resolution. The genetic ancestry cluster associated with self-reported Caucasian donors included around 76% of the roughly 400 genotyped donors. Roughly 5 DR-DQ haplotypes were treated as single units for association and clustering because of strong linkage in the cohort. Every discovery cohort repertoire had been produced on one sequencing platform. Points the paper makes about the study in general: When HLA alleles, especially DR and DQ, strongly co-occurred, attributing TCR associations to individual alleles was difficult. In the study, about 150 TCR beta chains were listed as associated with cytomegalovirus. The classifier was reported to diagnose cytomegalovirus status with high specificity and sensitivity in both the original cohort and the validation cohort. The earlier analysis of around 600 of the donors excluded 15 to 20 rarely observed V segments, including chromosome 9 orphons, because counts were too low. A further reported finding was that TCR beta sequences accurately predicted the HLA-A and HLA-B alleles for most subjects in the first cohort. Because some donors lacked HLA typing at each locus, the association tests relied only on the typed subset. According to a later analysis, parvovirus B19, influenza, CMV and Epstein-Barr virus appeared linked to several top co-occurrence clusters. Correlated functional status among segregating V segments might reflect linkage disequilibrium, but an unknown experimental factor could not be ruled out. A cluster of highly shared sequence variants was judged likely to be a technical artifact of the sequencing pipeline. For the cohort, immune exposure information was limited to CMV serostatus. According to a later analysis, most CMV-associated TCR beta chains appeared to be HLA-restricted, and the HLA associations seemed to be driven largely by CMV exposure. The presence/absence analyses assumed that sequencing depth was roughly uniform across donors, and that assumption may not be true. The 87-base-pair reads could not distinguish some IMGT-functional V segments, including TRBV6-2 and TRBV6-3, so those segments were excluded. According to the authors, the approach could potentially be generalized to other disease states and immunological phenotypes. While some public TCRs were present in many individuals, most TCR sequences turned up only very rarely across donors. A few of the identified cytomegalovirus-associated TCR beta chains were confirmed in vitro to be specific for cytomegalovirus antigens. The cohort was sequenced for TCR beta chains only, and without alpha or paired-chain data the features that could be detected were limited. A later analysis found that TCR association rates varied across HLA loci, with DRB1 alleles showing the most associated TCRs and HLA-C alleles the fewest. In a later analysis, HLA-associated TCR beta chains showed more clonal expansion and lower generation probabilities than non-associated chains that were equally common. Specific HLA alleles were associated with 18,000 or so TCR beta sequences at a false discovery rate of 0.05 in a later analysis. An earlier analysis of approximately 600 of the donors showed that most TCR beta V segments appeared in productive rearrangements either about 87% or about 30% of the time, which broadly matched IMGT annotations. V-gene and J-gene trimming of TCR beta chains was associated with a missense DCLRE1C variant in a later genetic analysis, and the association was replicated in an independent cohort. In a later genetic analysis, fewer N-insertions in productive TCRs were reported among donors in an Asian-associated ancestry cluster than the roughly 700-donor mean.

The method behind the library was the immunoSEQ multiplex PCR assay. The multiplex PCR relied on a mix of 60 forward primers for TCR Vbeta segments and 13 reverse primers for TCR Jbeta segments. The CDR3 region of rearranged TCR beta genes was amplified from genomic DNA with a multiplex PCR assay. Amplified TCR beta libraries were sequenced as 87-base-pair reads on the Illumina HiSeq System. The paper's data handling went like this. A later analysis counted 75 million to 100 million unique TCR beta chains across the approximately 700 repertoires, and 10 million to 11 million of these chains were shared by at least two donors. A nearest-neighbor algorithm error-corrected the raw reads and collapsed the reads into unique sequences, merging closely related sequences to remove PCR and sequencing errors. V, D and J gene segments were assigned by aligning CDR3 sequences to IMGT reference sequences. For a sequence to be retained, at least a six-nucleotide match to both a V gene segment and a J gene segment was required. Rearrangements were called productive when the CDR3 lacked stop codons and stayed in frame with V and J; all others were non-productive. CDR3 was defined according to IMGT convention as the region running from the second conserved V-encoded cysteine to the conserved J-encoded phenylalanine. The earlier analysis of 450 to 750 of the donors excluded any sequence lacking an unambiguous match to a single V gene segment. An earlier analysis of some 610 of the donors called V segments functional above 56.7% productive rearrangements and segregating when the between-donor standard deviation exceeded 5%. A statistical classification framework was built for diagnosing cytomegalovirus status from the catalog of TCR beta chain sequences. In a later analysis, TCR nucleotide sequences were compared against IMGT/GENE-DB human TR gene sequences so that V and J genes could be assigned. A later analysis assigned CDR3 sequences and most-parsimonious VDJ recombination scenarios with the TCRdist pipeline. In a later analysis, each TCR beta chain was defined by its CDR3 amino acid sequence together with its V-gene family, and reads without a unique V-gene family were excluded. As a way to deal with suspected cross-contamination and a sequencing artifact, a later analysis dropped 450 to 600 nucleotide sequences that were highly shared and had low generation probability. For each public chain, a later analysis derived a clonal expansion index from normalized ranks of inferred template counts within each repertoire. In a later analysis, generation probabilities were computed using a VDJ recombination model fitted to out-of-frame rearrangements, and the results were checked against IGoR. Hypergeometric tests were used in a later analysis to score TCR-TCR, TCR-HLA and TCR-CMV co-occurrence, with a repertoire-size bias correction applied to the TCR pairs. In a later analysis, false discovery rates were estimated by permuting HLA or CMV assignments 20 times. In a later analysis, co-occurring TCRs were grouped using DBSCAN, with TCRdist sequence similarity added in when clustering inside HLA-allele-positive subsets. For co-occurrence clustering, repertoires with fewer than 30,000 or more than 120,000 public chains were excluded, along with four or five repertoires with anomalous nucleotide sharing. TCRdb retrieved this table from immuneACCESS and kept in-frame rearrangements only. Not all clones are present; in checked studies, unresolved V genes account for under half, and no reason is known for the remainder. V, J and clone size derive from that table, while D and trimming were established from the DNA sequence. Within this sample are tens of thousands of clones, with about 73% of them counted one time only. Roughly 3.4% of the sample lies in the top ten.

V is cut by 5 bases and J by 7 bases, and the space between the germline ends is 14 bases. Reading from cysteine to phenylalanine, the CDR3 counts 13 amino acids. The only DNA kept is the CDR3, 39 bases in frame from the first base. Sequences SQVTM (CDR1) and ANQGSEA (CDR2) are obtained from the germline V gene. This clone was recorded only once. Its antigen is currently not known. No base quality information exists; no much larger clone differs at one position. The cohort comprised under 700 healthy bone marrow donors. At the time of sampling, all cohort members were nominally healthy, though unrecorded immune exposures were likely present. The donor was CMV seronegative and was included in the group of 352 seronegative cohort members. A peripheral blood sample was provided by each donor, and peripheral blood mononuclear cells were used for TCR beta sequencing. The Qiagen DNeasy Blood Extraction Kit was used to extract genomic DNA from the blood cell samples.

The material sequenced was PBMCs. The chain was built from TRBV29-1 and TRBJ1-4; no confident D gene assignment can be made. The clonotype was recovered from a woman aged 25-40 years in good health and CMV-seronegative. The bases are TGCAGCGTTCACATTTCTGCCAGTGAAAAACTGTTTTTT. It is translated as CSVHISASEKLFF. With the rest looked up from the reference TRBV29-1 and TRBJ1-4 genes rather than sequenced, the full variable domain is SAVISQKPSRDICQRGTSLTIQCQVDSQVTMMFWYRQQPGQSLTLIATANQGSEATYESGFVIDKFPISRPNLTFSTLTVSNMSPEDSSIYLCSVHISASEKLFFGSGTQLSVL.